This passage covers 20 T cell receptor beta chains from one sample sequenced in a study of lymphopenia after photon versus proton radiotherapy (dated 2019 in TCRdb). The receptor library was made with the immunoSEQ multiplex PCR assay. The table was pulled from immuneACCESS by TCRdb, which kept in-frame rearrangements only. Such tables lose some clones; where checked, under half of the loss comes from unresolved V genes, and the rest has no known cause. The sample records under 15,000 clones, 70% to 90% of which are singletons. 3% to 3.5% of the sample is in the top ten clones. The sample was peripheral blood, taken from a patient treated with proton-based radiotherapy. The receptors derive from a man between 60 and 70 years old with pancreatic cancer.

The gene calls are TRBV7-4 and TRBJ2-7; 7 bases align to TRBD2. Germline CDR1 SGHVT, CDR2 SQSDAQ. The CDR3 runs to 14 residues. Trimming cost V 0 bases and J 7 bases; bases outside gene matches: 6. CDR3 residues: CASSLAGGRKEQYF. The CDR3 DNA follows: TGTGCCAGCAGCTTAGCGGGAGGGCGGAAAGAGCAGTACTTC.

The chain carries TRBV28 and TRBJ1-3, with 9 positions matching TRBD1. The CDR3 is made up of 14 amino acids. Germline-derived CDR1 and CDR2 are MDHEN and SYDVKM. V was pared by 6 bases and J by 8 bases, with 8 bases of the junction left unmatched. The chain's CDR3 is CASSLGTGRYTIYF. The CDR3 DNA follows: TGTGCCAGCAGCTTAGGGACAGGGCGTTACACCATATATTTT.

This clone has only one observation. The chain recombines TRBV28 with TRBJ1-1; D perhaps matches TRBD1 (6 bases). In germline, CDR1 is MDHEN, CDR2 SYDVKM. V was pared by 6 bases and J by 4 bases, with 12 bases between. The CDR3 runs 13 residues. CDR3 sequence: CASSRSGVTEAFF. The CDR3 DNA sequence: TGTGCCAGCAGCCGCTCAGGGGTCACTGAAGCTTTCTTT.

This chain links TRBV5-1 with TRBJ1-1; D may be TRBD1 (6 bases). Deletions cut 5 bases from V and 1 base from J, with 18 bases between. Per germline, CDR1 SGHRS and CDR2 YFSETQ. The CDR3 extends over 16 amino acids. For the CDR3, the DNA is TGCGCCAGCAGTTGGGTAACAGGGACGGGGAACACTGAAGCTTTCTTT. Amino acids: CASSWVTGTGNTEAFF.

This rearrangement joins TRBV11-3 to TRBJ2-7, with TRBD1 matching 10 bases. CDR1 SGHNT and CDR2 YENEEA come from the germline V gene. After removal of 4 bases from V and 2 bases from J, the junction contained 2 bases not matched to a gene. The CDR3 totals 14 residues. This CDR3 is CASSYGQGAYEQYF. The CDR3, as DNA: TGTGCCAGCAGCTACGGACAGGGGGCCTACGAGCAGTACTTC.

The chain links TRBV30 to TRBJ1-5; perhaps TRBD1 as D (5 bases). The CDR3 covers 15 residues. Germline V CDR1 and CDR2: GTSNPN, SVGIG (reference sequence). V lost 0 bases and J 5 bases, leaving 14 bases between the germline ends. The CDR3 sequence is CAWSVSPTGYQPQHF. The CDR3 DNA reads TGTGCCTGGAGTGTATCCCCTACAGGTTATCAGCCCCAGCATTTT.

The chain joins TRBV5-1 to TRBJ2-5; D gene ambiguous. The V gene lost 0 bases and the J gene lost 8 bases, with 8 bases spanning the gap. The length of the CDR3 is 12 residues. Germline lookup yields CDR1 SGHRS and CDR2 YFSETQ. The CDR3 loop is CASSLDQQTQYF. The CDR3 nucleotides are TGCGCCAGCAGCTTGGACCAGCAAACCCAGTACTTC.

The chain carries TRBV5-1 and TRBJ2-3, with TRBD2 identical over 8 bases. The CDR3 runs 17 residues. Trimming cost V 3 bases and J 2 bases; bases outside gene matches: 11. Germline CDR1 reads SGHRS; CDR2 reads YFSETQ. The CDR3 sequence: CASSWARTSGNTDTQYF. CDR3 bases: TGCGCCAGCAGCTGGGCCCGAACTAGCGGAAACACAGATACGCAGTATTTT.

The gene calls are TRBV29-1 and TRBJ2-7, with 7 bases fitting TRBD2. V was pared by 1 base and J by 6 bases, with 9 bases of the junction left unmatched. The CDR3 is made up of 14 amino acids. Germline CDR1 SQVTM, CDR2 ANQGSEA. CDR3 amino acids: CSVEGPLWGGEQYF. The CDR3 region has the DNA TGCAGCGTTGAAGGACCCTTATGGGGGGGCGAGCAGTACTTC.

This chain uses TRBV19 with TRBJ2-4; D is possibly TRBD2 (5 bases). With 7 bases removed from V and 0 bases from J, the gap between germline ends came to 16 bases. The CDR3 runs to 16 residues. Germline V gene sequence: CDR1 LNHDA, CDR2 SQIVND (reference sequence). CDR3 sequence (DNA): TGTGCCAGTAATACCGTAGGGAGCGGAGCCAAAAACATTCAGTACTTC. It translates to CASNTVGSGAKNIQYF.

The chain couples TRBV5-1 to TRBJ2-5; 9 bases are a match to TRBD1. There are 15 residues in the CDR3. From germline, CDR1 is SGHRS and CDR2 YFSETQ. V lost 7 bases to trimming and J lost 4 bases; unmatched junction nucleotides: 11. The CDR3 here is CASSTKRTGAETQYF. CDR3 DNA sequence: TGCGCCAGCTCAACGAAGCGGACAGGGGCAGAGACCCAGTACTTC.

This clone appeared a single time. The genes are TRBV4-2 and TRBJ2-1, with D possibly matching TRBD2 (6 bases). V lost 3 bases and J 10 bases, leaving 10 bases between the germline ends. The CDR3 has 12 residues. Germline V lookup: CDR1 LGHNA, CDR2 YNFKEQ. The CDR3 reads CASSQRRVEQFF. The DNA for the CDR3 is TGTGCCAGCAGCCAGAGGAGGGTCGAGCAGTTCTTC.

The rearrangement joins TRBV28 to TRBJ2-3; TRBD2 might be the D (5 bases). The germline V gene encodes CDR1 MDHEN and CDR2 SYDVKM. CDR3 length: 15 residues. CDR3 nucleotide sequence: TGTGCTTCCCCTGGAGCGGACGGAGGCACAGATACGCAGTATTTT. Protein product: CASPGADGGTDTQYF.

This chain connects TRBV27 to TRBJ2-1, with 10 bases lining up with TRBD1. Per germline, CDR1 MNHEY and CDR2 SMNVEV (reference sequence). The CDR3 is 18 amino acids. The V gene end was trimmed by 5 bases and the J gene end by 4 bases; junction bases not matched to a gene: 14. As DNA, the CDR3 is TGTGCCAGCAGTGCCCCGGGACAGGGGATAGCGCCTTACAATGAGCAGTTCTTC. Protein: CASSAPGQGIAPYNEQFF.

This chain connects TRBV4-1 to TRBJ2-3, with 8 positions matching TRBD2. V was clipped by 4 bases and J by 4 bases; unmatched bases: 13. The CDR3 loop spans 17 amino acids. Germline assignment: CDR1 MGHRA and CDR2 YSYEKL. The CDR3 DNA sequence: TGCGCCAGCAGCCCGGGAGGGGGAGGAAGGCGGCCAGATACGCAGTATTTT. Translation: CASSPGGGGRRPDTQYF.

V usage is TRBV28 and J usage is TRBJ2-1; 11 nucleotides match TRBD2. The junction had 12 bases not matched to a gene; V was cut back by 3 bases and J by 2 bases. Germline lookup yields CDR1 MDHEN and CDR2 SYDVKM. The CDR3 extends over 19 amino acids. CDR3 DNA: TGTGCCAGCAGTTTGGCTAGCGGGAGGCGCTCTAAACCCTACAATGAGCAGTTCTTC. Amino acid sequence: CASSLASGRRSKPYNEQFF.

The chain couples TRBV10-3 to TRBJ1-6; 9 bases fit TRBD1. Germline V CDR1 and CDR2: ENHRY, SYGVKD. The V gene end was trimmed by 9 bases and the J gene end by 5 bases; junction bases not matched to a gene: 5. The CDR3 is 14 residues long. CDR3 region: CAIRRQGDNSPLHF. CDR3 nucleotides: TGTGCCATACGAAGACAGGGGGATAATTCACCCCTCCACTTT.

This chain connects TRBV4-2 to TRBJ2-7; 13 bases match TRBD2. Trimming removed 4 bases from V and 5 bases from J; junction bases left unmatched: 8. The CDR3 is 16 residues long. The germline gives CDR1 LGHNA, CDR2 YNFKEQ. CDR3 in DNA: TGTGCCAGCAGCCTGACTAGCGGGAGGTCCGGGGACGAGCAGTACTTC. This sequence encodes CASSLTSGRSGDEQYF.

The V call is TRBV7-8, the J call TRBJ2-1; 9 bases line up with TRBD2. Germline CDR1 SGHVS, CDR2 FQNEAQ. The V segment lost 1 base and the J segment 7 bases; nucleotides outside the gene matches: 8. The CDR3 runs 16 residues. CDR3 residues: CASSLEVGTSGNEQFF. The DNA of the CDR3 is TGTGCCAGCAGCTTAGAAGTCGGTACTAGCGGGAATGAGCAGTTCTTC.

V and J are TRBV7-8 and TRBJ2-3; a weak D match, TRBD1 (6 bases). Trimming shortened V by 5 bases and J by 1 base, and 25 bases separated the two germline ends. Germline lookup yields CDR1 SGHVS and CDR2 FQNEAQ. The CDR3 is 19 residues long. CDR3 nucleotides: TGTGCCAGCAGCCCACCCCCGGGGAGTGGGGGCGCGGGCACAGATACGCAGTATTTT. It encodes CASSPPPGSGGAGTDTQYF.